The 15 T cell receptor beta chains below come from one sample, sequenced in a study of shared clonotypes between healthy human individuals. Only in-frame clones appear in the TCRdb table, and some are missing; sequencing was by immunoSEQ multiplex PCR. Here the sample spans some 490,000 clones, around 73% being singletons. The specimen was PBMCs. Receptors were obtained from a woman aged 35 to 49 in good health. Some clones in this sample may be carry-over from other donors' samples.

The V call is TRBV6-8, the J call TRBJ2-7; D perhaps matches TRBD2 (6 bases). Germline CDR1 reads MNHGY; CDR2 reads SAAAGT. This CDR3 comprises 16 residues. V was trimmed by 2 bases and J by 2 bases, leaving 16 bases between them. CDR3 coding DNA: TGTGCCAGCAGTTACCGACCCACTAGCAGACCCTACGAGCAGTACTTC. Translating it yields CASSYRPTSRPYEQYF.

The rearrangement links TRBV19 to TRBJ2-3; TRBD2 matches at 7 bases. The CDR3 contains 14 residues. The germline V gene has CDR1 LNHDA and CDR2 SQIVND (reference sequence). Losses at the gene ends were 4 bases for V and 4 bases for J; bases not matched to a gene: 5. CDR3 amino acids: CASSSQRGADTQYF. The CDR3 DNA sequence: TGTGCCAGTAGTAGCCAGCGGGGTGCAGATACGCAGTATTTT.

This clone was found a few times. The chain uses TRBV7-9 and TRBJ2-5; possible D gene TRBD2, 6 bases. V lost 5 bases, J lost 5 bases, and 15 bases lay in between. CDR3 length: 14 amino acids. Looked up from germline, CDR1 is SEHNR and CDR2 is FQNEAQ (reference sequence). CDR3 nucleotides: TGTGCCAGCAGCGACGGAGGGGATTGGGAGACCCAGTACTTC. This sequence encodes CASSDGGDWETQYF.

The chain uses TRBV5-1 and TRBJ2-3, with D unresolved. V lost 4 bases, J lost 4 bases, and 10 bases lay in between. This CDR3 is 13 amino acids long. Germline CDR1 and CDR2: SGHRS and YFSETQ. The CDR3 reads CASSPLPSDTQYF. Written as DNA, the CDR3 is TGCGCCAGCAGCCCGCTCCCGTCAGATACGCAGTATTTT.

The chain couples TRBV28 to TRBJ1-5; D is undetermined. Trimming removed 2 bases at V and 0 bases at J, with 14 bases between. Germline V gene lookup returns CDR1 MDHEN and CDR2 SYDVKM. This CDR3 contains 17 residues. CDR3 bases: TGTGCCAGCAGTTTAGCGGCAGAAATGTATAGCAATCAGCCCCAGCATTTT. Translating it yields CASSLAAEMYSNQPQHF. Filled out from reference TRBV28 and TRBJ1-5, the complete variable domain reads DVKVTQSSRYLVKRTGEKVFLECVQDMDHENMFWYRQDPGLGLRLIYFSYDVKMKEKGDIPEGYSVSREKKERFSLILESASTNQTSMYLCASSLAAEMYSNQPQHFGDGTRLSIL.

The CDR3, as DNA: TGTGCCACCAGCAGAGATAACAGGGCTAGCGGGAGAGGAGAGACCCAGTACTTC. It translates to CATSRDNRASGRGETQYF. The chain employs TRBV15 and TRBJ2-5, with 10 bases lining up with TRBD2. The CDR3 extends over 18 amino acids. Germline CDR1 reads LNHNV; CDR2 reads YYDKDF (reference sequence). The J segment lost 4 bases and the V segment lost 0 bases, leaving 11 bases of the junction unmatched.

Only a few counts were recorded for this clone. Sequence at one end of the junction differs from germline and may be a read error. J is TRBJ2-1 and V is TRBV9; possibly TRBD2 for D (5 bases). CDR3 length equals 13 residues. Germline loops: CDR1 SGDLS, CDR2 YYNGEE. The CDR3 here is CAGSGGKGYEQFF. CDR3 sequence (DNA): TGTGCCGGCAGCGGTGGTAAAGGCTATGAGCAGTTCTTC. Full variable domain (remainder filled in from reference TRBV9 and TRBJ2-1): DSGVTQTPKHLITATGQRVTLRCSPRSGDLSVYWYQQSLDQGLQFLIQYYNGEERAKGNILERFSAQQFPDLHSELNLSSLELGDSALYFCAGSGGKGYEQFFGPGTRLTVL.

The V and J genes are TRBV18 and TRBJ2-7; TRBD1 aligns across 10 bases. V lost 2 bases and J lost 7; bases outside the gene matches: 5. Germline V gene lookup returns CDR1 KGHSH and CDR2 LQKENI. This CDR3 has 14 amino acids. The CDR3 loop is CASSPGTGEEEQYF. For the CDR3, the DNA is TGTGCCAGCTCACCAGGGACAGGGGAGGAGGAGCAGTACTTC.

The chain employs TRBV4-1 and TRBJ1-5; 9 bases are shared with TRBD1. The CDR3 sequence is 17 residues long. Germline V lookup: CDR1 MGHRA, CDR2 YSYEKL. V was pared by 5 bases and J by 3 bases, with 11 bases of the junction left unmatched. The CDR3 sequence: CASSYHPGQGNNQPQHF. CDR3 nucleotides: TGCGCCAGCAGCTATCACCCGGGACAGGGTAACAATCAGCCCCAGCATTTT.

As to this clone: A far larger clone is just one base off, so this is likely a read error. This chain links TRBV6-5 with TRBJ1-2; D gene ambiguous. The CDR3 is made up of 15 amino acids. Germline V lookup: CDR1 MNHEY, CDR2 SVGAGI. V gave up 4 bases and J gave up 1 base, with 13 bases separating them. The CDR3 bases are TGTGCCAGCAGTTCCAGGCGCACAGATAACTATGGCTACACCTTC. Amino acids: CASSSRRTDNYGYTF.

V is TRBV11-2 and J is TRBJ2-5; D unresolved. The CDR3 has 15 residues. Germline-derived CDR1 and CDR2 are SGHAT and FQNNGV. Between the trimmed V and J ends, which lost 7 bases and 2 bases, there was a span of 17 bases. The CDR3: CASTRWFRRQETQYF. The CDR3 DNA is TGTGCCAGCACCCGGTGGTTCCGAAGACAAGAGACCCAGTACTTC. Full variable domain (remainder filled in from reference TRBV11-2 and TRBJ2-5): EAGVAQSPRYKIIEKRQSVAFWCNPISGHATLYWYQQILGQGPKLLIQFQNNGVVDDSQLPKDRFSAERLKGVDSTLKIQPAKLEDSAVYLCASTRWFRRQETQYFGPGTRLLVL.

The rearrangement uses TRBV12-2 and TRBJ2-1; the table assigns TRBD2, which was not confirmed against the DNA. TRBV12-2 is shown as a pseudogene. The CDR3 extends over 16 amino acids. The CDR3 DNA follows: TGTGCAAGTCGGGCGAGACTAGCGGGGTACTACAATGAGCAGTTCTTC. It yields the protein CASRARLAGYYNEQFF.

This clone was seen only a few times. J is TRBJ2-3 and V is TRBV18, with 11 bases fitting TRBD2. Germline-derived CDR1 and CDR2 are KGHSH and LQKENI. CDR3 length equals 18 residues. Germline trimming cut 5 bases from V and 1 base from J; bases unmatched to any gene: 11. For the CDR3, the DNA is TGTGCCAGCTCAGAACTAGCGGGAGAGACCTCAGGCACAGATACGCAGTATTTT. This encodes CASSELAGETSGTDTQYF.

J is TRBJ2-7 and V is TRBV6-1; D ambiguous. Germline V gene sequence: CDR1 MNHNS, CDR2 SASEGT. V was pared by 6 bases and J by 3 bases, with 15 bases between. CDR3 length: 14 amino acids. The CDR3: CASSTLDKLYEQYF. DNA of the CDR3: TGTGCCAGCAGCACCCTCGACAAACTCTACGAGCAGTACTTC.

This clone was recorded once. The chain has TRBV5-1 and TRBJ1-1; 7 nucleotides align to TRBD1. V was clipped by 7 bases and J by 11 bases; unmatched bases: 14. The CDR3 length is 13 residues. In germline, CDR1 is SGHRS, CDR2 YFSETQ. CDR3 amino acids: CASHDRVRAAAFF. DNA of the CDR3: TGCGCCAGCCATGACAGGGTGAGAGCGGCCGCTTTCTTT.